Included here is one T cell receptor beta chain sequence, with context. Its cognate antigen has yet to be identified. Within one base of it there is no much larger clone, and no base qualities were kept. According to the study, the label for this sample's treatment or condition signals: live attenuated yellow fever vaccine strain. At each blood-draw timepoint, two biological replicates of bulk PBMCs were collected. A standard Ficoll-Paque protocol was used to isolate PBMCs from peripheral blood. TriZol was used to extract RNA from bulk PBMCs, from CD4 and CD8 fractions, and from dextramer-positive and dextramer-negative fractions. At the junction V is shortened by 6 bases and J by 7 bases, with 10 bases in between. CDR1 and CDR2 (KGHSH, LQKENI) derive from the germline V gene. From cysteine to phenylalanine, the CDR3 is 11 amino acids long. Kept here is only the CDR3 DNA, which spans 33 bases and is read in frame from base 1.

This record comes from a study of T cells after yellow fever vaccination (dated 2019 in TCRdb). A note on the overall study: Libraries from fractions with low cell numbers were prepared with the SMART-Seq v4 Ultra Low Input RNA kit. To track T-cell clones before and after primary and booster YFV17D yellow fever vaccination, bulk TCR alpha and beta repertoires were sequenced longitudinally. Two healthy male donors made up the cohort, one aged 18 to 30 years and the other aged 30 to 40 years. Blood was drawn at multiple timepoints before and after primary and secondary immunization, with bulk PBMC replicates and cell subsets isolated.

The investigation overall reported the following: A small share of clonotypes occurred in both CD4 and CD8 compartments, likely arising from convergent recombination. Computational filtering was needed because FACS-sorted repertoires could contain abundant contaminating clonotypes from the bulk population. Compared with the primary T-cell response, the secondary T-cell response was faster but weaker, reaching its peak on day 5 rather than on day 15. After the booster, most clones that had expanded after primary vaccination were detected again (approximately 95% of CD4 and roughly nine tenths of CD8), suggesting broad maintenance of memory. Because the study included only a couple of donors, the extent to which the findings can be generalized is limited.

TCR cDNA was made using 5'RACE template switching, a step that added a universal primer site and unique molecular identifiers. Priming of cDNA synthesis was performed from both the TCR alpha and TCR beta constant segments. Library amplification used two PCR steps, and the second PCR step added sample barcodes and sequencing adapters. Sequencing of libraries was done on Illumina HiSeq 2500 (2x100 bp) or NovaSeq (2x150 bp). Per the authors' processing: MIGEC was used to demultiplex reads and collapse the reads into UMI consensus sequences, and MiXCR was used for V(D)J alignment. Using edgeR on replicate PBMC samples, clonotypes were called vaccine-responding if FDR was below 0.01 and the log2 fold change was above 5 up to day 15. Each bulk clonotype was labeled CD4 or CD8 based on which sequenced repertoire, CD4 or CD8, contained the clonotype at higher abundance. The public reads were reanalyzed by TCRdb: fastp trimming at Q25, MiXCR alignment, in-frame beta chains only. A single entry per CDR3 protein holds the most common genes and DNA from its merged rows. TCRdb's processing, not the study's, gives the V and J calls here. This sample holds 300,000 to 400,000 distinct CDR3 sequences; 8.7% were observed only once. More than 15% of the sample comes from the top ten.

The sample in question was PBMCs, obtained on the day of the first yellow fever vaccination. The source is a man aged 18 to 30 who received the YFV17D yellow fever vaccine. The chain employs TRBV18 and TRBJ2-7; possibly the D gene is TRBD2, per 5 matching bases. The CDR3 region: CASSLWEEQYF. The DNA sequence is as follows: TGTGCCAGCTCCCTATGGGAGGAGCAGTACTTC.